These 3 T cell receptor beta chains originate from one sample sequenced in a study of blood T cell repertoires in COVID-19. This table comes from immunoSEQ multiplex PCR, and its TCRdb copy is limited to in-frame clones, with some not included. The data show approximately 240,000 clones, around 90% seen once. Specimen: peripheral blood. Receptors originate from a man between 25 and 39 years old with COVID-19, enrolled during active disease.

CDR3 in DNA: TGTGCCACCAGTGGGCTCAGGGATGAGCAGTTCTTC. It is translated as CATSGLRDEQFF. The chain is built from TRBV24-1 and TRBJ2-1, with a possible D match to TRBD1 (5 bases). Germline CDR1 reads KGHDR; CDR2 reads SFDVKD. V was clipped by 5 bases and J by 8 bases, with 9 bases between them. The CDR3 runs to 12 residues.

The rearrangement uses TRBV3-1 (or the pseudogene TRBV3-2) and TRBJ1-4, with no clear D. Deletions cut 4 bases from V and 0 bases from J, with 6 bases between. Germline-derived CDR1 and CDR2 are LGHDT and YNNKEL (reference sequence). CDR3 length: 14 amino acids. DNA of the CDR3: TGTGCCAGCAGCCTGGACTCAACTAATGAAAAACTGTTTTTT. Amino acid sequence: CASSLDSTNEKLFF.

The CDR3 region has the DNA TGTGCCAGCAGCTTGGGTACAGGTAACCCTAGCACAGATACGCAGTATTTT. It is translated as CASSLGTGNPSTDTQYF. The gene calls are TRBV5-6 and TRBJ2-3, with a weak D call TRBD1 (5 bases). Trimming shortened V by 0 bases and J by 0 bases, and 14 bases separated the two germline ends. The length of the CDR3 is 17 residues. Germline CDR1 SGHDT, CDR2 YYEEEE.